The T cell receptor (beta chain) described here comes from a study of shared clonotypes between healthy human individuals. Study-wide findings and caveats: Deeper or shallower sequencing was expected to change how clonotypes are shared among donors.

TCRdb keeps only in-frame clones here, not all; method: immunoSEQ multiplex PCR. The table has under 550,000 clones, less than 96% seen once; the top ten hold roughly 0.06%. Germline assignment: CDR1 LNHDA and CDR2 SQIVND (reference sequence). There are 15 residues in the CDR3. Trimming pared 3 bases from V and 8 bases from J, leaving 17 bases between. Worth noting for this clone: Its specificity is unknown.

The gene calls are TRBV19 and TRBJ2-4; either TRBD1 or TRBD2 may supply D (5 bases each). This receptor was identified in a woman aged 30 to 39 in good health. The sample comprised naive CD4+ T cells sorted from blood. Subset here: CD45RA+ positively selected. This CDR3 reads CASSIVRGIGDIQYF. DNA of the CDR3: TGTGCCAGTAGTATCGTGAGGGGTATAGGGGACATTCAGTACTTC.